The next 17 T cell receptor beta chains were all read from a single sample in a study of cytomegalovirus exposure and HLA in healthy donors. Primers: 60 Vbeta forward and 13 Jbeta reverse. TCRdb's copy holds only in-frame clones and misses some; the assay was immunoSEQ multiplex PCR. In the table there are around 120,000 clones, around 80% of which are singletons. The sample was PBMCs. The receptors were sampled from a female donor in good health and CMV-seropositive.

CDR3 amino acids: CASSAPGLAEDEQYF. DNA for the CDR3: TGTGCCAGCAGTGCTCCAGGACTAGCGGAGGACGAGCAGTACTTC. This rearrangement joins TRBV6-5 to TRBJ2-7, with 10 bases that match TRBD2. The CDR3 totals 15 residues. CDR1 and CDR2 from the germline V gene are MNHEY and SVGAGI. The V gene end was trimmed by 5 bases and the J gene end by 5 bases; junction bases not matched to a gene: 9.

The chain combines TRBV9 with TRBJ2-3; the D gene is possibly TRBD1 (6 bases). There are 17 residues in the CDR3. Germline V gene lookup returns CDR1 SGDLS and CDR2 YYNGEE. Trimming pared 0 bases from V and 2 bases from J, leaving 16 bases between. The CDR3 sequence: CASSVDHNRAATDTQYF. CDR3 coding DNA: TGTGCCAGCAGCGTAGATCATAACAGGGCGGCCACAGATACGCAGTATTTT.

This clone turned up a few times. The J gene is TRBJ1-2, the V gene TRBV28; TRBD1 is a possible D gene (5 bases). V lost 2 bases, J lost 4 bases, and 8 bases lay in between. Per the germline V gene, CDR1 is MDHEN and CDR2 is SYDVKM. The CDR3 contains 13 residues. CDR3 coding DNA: TGTGCCAGCAGTTTAGACGGGGGCTATGGCTACACCTTC. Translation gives CASSLDGGYGYTF.

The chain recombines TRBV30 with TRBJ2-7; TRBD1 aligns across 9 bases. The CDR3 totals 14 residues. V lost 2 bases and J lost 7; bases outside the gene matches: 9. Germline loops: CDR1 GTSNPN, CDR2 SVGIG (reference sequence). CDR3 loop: CAWSKNRGQEEQYF. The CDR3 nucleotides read TGTGCCTGGAGTAAGAACAGGGGGCAGGAGGAGCAGTACTTC.

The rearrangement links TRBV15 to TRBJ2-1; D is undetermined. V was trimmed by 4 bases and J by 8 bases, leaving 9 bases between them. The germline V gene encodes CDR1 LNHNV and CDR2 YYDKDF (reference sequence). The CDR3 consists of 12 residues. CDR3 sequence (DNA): TGTGCCACCAGCATATTACAAGATGAGCAGTTCTTC. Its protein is CATSILQDEQFF.

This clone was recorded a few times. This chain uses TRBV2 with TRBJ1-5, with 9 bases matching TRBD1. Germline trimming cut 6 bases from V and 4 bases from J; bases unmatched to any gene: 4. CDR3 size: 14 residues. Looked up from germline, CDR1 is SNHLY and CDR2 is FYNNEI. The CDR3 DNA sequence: TGTGCCAGCAGCCCGGGACAGGGAAATCAGCCCCAGCATTTT. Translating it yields CASSPGQGNQPQHF. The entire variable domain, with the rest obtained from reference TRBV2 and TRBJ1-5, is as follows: EPEVTQTPSHQVTQMGQEVILRCVPISNHLYFYWYRQILGQKVEFLVSFYNNEISEKSEIFDDQFSVERPDGSNFTLKIRSTKLEDSAMYFCASSPGQGNQPQHFGDGTRLSIL.

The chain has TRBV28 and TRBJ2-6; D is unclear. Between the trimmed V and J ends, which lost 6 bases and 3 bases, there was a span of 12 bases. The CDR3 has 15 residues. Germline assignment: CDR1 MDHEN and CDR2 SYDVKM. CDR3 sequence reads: CASSLDLGGANVLTF. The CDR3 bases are TGTGCCAGCAGCCTAGATCTGGGTGGGGCCAACGTCCTGACTTTC.

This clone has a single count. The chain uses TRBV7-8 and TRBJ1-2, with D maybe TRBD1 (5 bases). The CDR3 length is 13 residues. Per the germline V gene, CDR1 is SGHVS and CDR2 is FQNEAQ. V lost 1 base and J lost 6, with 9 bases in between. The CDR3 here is CASSLVGRDGYTF. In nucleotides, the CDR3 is TGTGCCAGCAGCTTAGTCGGCAGGGATGGCTACACCTTC.

CDR3: CASSLLGQRTVYTF. The CDR3 DNA sequence: TGTGCCAGCAGTTTATTAGGACAGAGGACTGTGTACACCTTC. V is TRBV28 and J is TRBJ1-2, with TRBD1 as a possible D gene (6 bases). The CDR3 spans 14 residues. With 1 base removed from V and 11 bases from J, the gap between germline ends came to 17 bases. The germline CDR1 and CDR2 sequences are MDHEN and SYDVKM.

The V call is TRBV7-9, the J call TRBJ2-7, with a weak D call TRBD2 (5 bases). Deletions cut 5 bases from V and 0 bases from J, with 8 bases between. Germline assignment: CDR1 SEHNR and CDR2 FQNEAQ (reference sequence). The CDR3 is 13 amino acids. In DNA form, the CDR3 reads TGTGCCAGCAGCCGTAGCGCCTCCTACGAGCAGTACTTC. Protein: CASSRSASYEQYF.

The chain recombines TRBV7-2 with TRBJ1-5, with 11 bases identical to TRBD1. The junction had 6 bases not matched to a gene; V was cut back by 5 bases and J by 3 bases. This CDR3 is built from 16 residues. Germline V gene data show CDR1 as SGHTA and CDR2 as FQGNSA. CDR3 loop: CASSRTGGAPNQPQHF. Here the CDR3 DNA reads TGTGCCAGCAGCCGGACAGGGGGCGCTCCCAATCAGCCCCAGCATTTT.

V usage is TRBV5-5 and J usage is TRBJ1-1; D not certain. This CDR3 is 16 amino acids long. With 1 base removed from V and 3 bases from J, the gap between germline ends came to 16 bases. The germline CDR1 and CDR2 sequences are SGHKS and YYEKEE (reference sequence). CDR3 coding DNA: TGTGCCAGCAGCTTGTATCCGGCAGGATCTTACACTGAAGCTTTCTTT. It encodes CASSLYPAGSYTEAFF. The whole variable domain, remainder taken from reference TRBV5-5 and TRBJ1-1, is DAGVTQSPTHLIKTRGQQVTLRCSPISGHKSVSWYQQVLGQGPQFIFQYYEKEERGRGNFPDRFSARQFPNYSSELNVNALLLGDSALYLCASSLYPAGSYTEAFFGQGTRLTVV.

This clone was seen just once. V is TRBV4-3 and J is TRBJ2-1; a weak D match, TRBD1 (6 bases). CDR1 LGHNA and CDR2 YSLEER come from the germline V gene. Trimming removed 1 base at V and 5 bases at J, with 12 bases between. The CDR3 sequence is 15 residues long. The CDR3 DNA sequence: TGCGCCAGCAGCCAAGTCCGGGACATAGACAATGAGCAGTTCTTC. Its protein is CASSQVRDIDNEQFF.

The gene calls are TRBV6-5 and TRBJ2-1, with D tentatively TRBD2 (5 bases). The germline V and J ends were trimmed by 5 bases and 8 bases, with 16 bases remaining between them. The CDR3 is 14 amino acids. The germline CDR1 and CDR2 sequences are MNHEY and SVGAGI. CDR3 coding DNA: TGTGCCAGCAGTCCCCTGCAGTCGCGGGATGAGCAGTTCTTC. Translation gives CASSPLQSRDEQFF.

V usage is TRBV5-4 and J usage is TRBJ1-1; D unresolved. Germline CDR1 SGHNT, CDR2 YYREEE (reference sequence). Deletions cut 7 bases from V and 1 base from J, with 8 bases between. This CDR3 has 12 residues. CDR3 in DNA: TGTGCCAGCCGTCGGGAGAACACTGAAGCTTTCTTT. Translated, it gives CASRRENTEAFF.

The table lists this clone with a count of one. The CDR3 sequence is CASSGAVLKWTQYF. In nucleotides, the CDR3 is TGTGCCAGCAGTGGGGCGGTGCTGAAATGGACCCAGTACTTC. The chain uses TRBV7-9 and TRBJ2-5; perhaps TRBD1 as D (5 bases). The CDR3 covers 14 residues. Trimming cost V 6 bases and J 7 bases, with 18 bases left between them. Per the germline V gene, CDR1 is SEHNR and CDR2 is FQNEAQ (reference sequence).

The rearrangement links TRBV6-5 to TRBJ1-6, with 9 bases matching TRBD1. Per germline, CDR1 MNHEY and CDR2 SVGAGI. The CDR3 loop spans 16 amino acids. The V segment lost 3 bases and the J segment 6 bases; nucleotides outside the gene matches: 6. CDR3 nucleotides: TGTGCCAGCAGTTATAATGGGGACAGGGTTAATTCACCCCTCCACTTT. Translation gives CASSYNGDRVNSPLHF.